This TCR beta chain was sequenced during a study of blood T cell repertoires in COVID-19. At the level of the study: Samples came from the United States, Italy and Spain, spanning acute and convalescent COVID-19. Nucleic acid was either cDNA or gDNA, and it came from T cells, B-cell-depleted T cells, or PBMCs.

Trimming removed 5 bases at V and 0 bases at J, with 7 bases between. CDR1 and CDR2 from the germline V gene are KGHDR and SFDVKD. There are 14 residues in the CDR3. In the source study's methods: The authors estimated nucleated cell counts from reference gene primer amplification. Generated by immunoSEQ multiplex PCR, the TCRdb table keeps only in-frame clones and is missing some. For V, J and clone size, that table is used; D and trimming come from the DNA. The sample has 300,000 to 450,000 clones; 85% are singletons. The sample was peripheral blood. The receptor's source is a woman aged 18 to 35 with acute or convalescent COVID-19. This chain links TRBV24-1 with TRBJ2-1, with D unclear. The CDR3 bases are TGTGCCACCAGTGCGAGTAGCTCCTACAATGAGCAGTTCTTC. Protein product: CATSASSSYNEQFF.